Each of the 13 T cell receptor beta chains below was sequenced from the same sample in a study of blood T cell repertoires in COVID-19 (dated by TCRdb to about 2020). The library came from the immunoSEQ multiplex PCR assay. Here the immuneACCESS table is served through TCRdb, limited to in-frame sequences with V and J called. Missing clones are a known gap in these copies; in checked studies unresolved V genes cover under half, and the rest lacks a known reason. In this sample the table shows 80,000 or so clones, 82% of which occur a single time. Approximately 7.3% of the sample belongs to the ten largest clones. What was sequenced was peripheral blood. These receptors were obtained from a human donor in a cohort sampled during active COVID-19.

This clone has a single count. The chain joins TRBV9 to TRBJ2-5; a weak D match, TRBD1 (5 bases). Germline CDR1 and CDR2: SGDLS and YYNGEE. Trimming took 0 bases from V and 5 from J, leaving 8 bases between them. The CDR3 runs to 13 residues. The CDR3 DNA reads as TGTGCCAGCAGCGTAGAGGGGATGGAGACCCAGTACTTC. Its translation: CASSVEGMETQYF.

The chain couples TRBV11-2 to TRBJ2-2, with no clear D. Trimming left V 3 bases short and J 2 bases short, with 4 bases between. The CDR3 is 13 amino acids. The germline gives CDR1 SGHAT, CDR2 FQNNGV. CDR3 sequence reads: CASSLSNTGELFF. CDR3 DNA sequence: TGTGCCAGCAGCTTGTCAAACACCGGGGAGCTGTTTTTT.

This clone was recorded only once. V and J are TRBV7-2 and TRBJ2-7, with D possibly being TRBD1 (6 bases). Germline V gene sequence: CDR1 SGHTA, CDR2 FQGNSA. Trimming shortened V by 2 bases and J by 1 base, and 9 bases separated the two germline ends. This CDR3 comprises 14 residues. As DNA, the CDR3 is TGTGCCAGCAGCTTATCCAGGGGATCCTACGAGCAGTACTTC. It translates to CASSLSRGSYEQYF.

The rearrangement uses TRBV5-1 and TRBJ2-1; 9 bases fit TRBD1. The CDR3 length is 15 residues. After removal of 4 bases from V and 6 bases from J, the junction contained 8 bases not matched to a gene. The V gene's germline CDR1 is SGHRS and CDR2 YFSETQ. CDR3 nucleotide sequence: TGCGCCAGCAGCCCCCGGGACAGGGTGGTCAATGAGCAGTTCTTC. Protein sequence: CASSPRDRVVNEQFF. Based on the CDR3 plus reference TRBV5-1 and TRBJ2-1, the full variable domain is KAGVTQTPRYLIKTRGQQVTLSCSPISGHRSVSWYQQTPGQGLQFLFEYFSETQRNKGNFPGRFSGRQFSNSRSEMNVSTLELGDSALYLCASSPRDRVVNEQFFGPGTRLTVL.

J is TRBJ1-1 and V is TRBV10-3; no clear D gene. Germline CDR1 ENHRY, CDR2 SYGVKD. The length of the CDR3 is 11 residues. The V end was cut by 2 bases, the J end by 8 bases, with 6 bases between. The CDR3, as DNA: TGTGCCATCAGTGAGGGGCAGGAAGCTTTCTTT. Protein product: CAISEGQEAFF.

The rearrangement links TRBV15 to TRBJ1-5, with D unresolved. V dropped 4 bases and J dropped 3 bases, with 4 bases sitting between them. The CDR3 length is 12 residues. CDR1 LNHNV and CDR2 YYDKDF come from the germline V gene (reference sequence). CDR3 nucleotide sequence: TGTGCCACCAGCACTAACAATCAGCCCCAGCATTTT. This codes for CATSTNNQPQHF.

This clone was counted between two and nine times. The genes are TRBV14 and TRBJ1-3; D ambiguous. This CDR3 has 14 residues. Germline CDR1 SGHDN, CDR2 FVKESK. Trimming shortened V by 4 bases and J by 4 bases, and 11 bases separated the two germline ends. CDR3 amino acids: CASSPTNTGNTIYF. The CDR3 DNA follows: TGTGCCAGCAGCCCAACCAACACGGGAAACACCATATATTTT.

The chain joins TRBV11-1 to TRBJ1-2; the match to TRBD1 covers 7 bases. CDR3 size: 14 residues. V shed 3 bases and J 5 bases; nucleotides not matched to a gene: 6. CDR1 SGHAT and CDR2 FQDESV come from the germline V gene (reference sequence). The CDR3 DNA is TGTGCCAGCAGCTTGTCAGACAGGGAGTATGGCTACACCTTC. Its protein is CASSLSDREYGYTF.

This chain connects TRBV20-1 to TRBJ2-1; the match to TRBD2 covers 12 bases. V dropped 3 bases and J dropped 8; count of bases not matched to a gene: 5. The germline CDR1 and CDR2 sequences are DFQATT and SNEGSKA (reference sequence). This CDR3 has 14 residues. The CDR3 nucleotides read TGCAGTGCTAGTCCTAGCGGGGGGGCGGATGAGCAGTTCTTC. Translation gives CSASPSGGADEQFF.

This rearrangement joins TRBV5-4 to TRBJ1-2; D possibly corresponds to TRBD1 (6 bases). Germline V CDR1 and CDR2: SGHNT, YYREEE (reference sequence). Trimming removed 4 bases from V and 4 bases from J, with 17 bases in between. The length of the CDR3 is 15 residues. DNA for the CDR3: TGTGCCAGCAGCGTGGACAGAATCTGGCCCTATGGCTACACCTTC. Translating it yields CASSVDRIWPYGYTF.

This chain uses TRBV4-1 with TRBJ2-7; 8 bases map to TRBD2. V gave up 3 bases and J gave up 5 bases; unmatched junction bases: 9. This CDR3 spans 15 amino acids. Germline lookup yields CDR1 MGHRA and CDR2 YSYEKL. CDR3 sequence reads: CASSHGSSGVNEQYF. The CDR3 coding sequence is TGCGCCAGCAGCCACGGGAGTAGCGGGGTGAACGAGCAGTACTTC.

The rearrangement uses TRBV5-1 and TRBJ1-6, with 8 bases fitting TRBD1. The CDR3 contains 18 residues. The V and J ends lost 0 bases and 0 bases, in that order; junction bases with no gene match: 5. Germline V lookup: CDR1 SGHRS, CDR2 YFSETQ. The CDR3 DNA follows: TGCGCCAGCAGCTTGGTAGGGACAGGAAGCTCCTATAATTCACCCCTCCACTTT. It is translated as CASSLVGTGSSYNSPLHF. Based on the CDR3 plus reference TRBV5-1 and TRBJ1-6, the full variable domain is KAGVTQTPRYLIKTRGQQVTLSCSPISGHRSVSWYQQTPGQGLQFLFEYFSETQRNKGNFPGRFSGRQFSNSRSEMNVSTLELGDSALYLCASSLVGTGSSYNSPLHFGNGTRLTVT.

The gene calls are TRBV6-5 and TRBJ2-6; D perhaps matches TRBD1 (5 bases). The CDR3 has 14 residues. The V and J ends lost 6 bases and 0 bases respectively, with 6 bases between them. Looked up from germline, CDR1 is MNHEY and CDR2 is SVGAGI. CDR3 nucleotides: TGTGCCAGCAGGACAGCCTCTGGGGCCAACGTCCTGACTTTC. This sequence encodes CASRTASGANVLTF.